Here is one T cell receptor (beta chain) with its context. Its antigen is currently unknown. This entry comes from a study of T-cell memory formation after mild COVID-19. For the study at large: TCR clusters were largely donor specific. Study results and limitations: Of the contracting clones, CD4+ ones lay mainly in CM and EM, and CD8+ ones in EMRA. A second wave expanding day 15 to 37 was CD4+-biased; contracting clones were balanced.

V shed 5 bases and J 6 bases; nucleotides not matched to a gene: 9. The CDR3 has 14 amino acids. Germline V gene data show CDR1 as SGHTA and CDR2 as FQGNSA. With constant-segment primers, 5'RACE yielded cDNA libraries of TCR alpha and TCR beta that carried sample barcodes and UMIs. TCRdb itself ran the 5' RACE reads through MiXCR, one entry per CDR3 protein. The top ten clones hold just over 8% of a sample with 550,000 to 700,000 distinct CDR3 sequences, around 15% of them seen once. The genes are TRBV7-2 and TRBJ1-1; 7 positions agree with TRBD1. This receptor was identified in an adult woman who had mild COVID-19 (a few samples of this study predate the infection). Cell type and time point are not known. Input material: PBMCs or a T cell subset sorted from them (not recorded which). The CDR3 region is CASSLRGGPAEAFF. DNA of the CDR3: TGTGCCAGCAGCCTCAGGGGGGGGCCAGCTGAAGCTTTCTTT.